The 11 T cell receptor beta chains in this list originate from one sample, sequenced in a study of monozygotic twins with inflammatory bowel disease. No DNA is given; TCRdb re-called the 5' RACE reads and lists each CDR3 protein once. The sample has 300,000 to 350,000 distinct CDR3 sequences; the top ten hold approximately 2%. The specimen sequenced was blood. Source of these receptors: a human donor with ulcerative colitis or Crohn's disease, or a healthy co-twin of an affected twin (not recorded which).

Here the CDR3 reads CASSLVPTTNEKLFF. The rearrangement joins TRBV5-5 to TRBJ1-4. In germline, CDR1 is SGHKS, CDR2 YYEKEE (reference sequence). The CDR3 covers 15 residues.

CDR3 sequence reads: CASSHVGETQYF. This chain links TRBV4-1 with TRBJ2-5. In germline, CDR1 is MGHRA, CDR2 YSYEKL. The CDR3 has 12 residues.

V is TRBV20-1 and J is TRBJ1-3. The CDR3 contains 13 residues. The germline CDR1 and CDR2 sequences are DFQATT and SNEGSKA (reference sequence). CDR3 loop: CSAKVYSGNTIYF.

CDR3 in amino acids: CATSRGFRRQETQYF. The chain carries TRBV15 and TRBJ2-5; there is no DNA to check the TCRdb D call of TRBD2. The CDR3 runs to 15 residues. Germline V gene sequence: CDR1 LNHNV, CDR2 YYDKDF (reference sequence).

The gene calls are TRBV5-1 and TRBJ1-2. Germline CDR1 is SGHRS and CDR2 is YFSETQ. There are 12 residues in the CDR3. This CDR3 is CASSLPGYGYTF.

The chain carries TRBV6-2 or TRBV6-3 and TRBJ2-1; TCRdb reports TRBD2, a call that lacks DNA to check it against. This CDR3 comprises 18 residues. Germline V gene lookup returns CDR1 MNHEY and CDR2 SVGEGT. This CDR3 reads CASRDGTSGGARYNEQFF.

V usage is TRBV20-1 and J usage is TRBJ2-4; there is no DNA to check the TCRdb D call of TRBD2. The CDR3 covers 16 residues. Germline V CDR1 and CDR2: DFQATT, SNEGSKA (reference sequence). The CDR3 reads CSAREWGPLAKNIQYF.

The gene calls are TRBV7-9 and TRBJ1-1. Germline V gene sequence: CDR1 SEHNR, CDR2 FQNEAQ (reference sequence). The CDR3 totals 15 residues. The CDR3 loop reads CASSRPISGNTEAFF.

This chain uses TRBV3-1 with TRBJ1-3; with no DNA, the TCRdb D assignment of TRBD1 cannot be verified. Germline V lookup: CDR1 LGHDT, CDR2 YNNKEL (reference sequence). The CDR3 covers 15 residues. CDR3 residues: CASSPTRTSGNTIYF. Using reference TRBV3-1 and TRBJ1-3 for the parts outside the CDR3, the full variable domain is DTAVSQTPKYLVTQMGNDKSIKCEQNLGHDTMYWYKQDSKKFLKIMFSYNNKELIINETVPNRFSPKSPDKAHLNLHINSLELGDSAVYFCASSPTRTSGNTIYFGEGSWLTVV.

CDR3 residues: CASLSRQGTDTQYF. The rearrangement links TRBV7-2 to TRBJ2-3; TCRdb indicates TRBD1, and absent DNA this call remains unverified. CDR3 length: 14 residues. Germline-derived CDR1 and CDR2 are SGHTA and FQGNSA.

The chain recombines TRBV20-1 with TRBJ1-2; lacking DNA, the TRBD1 call made by TCRdb goes unchecked. CDR1 and CDR2 from the germline V gene are DFQATT and SNEGSKA (reference sequence). There are 16 residues in the CDR3. The CDR3 reads CSASPPWRGTNYGYTF.